The 2 T cell receptor beta chains listed next were all sequenced from one sample in a study of identical twins. TCRdb used MiXCR to reprocess the 5' RACE reads, holding one entry per CDR3 protein. The sample has 1,800,000 or so distinct CDR3 sequences; less than 35% are singletons. Input material: cord blood. These receptors were obtained from a newborn girl in good health.

This chain uses TRBV5-1 with TRBJ2-3, with 9 bases fitting TRBD1. Germline V CDR1 and CDR2: SGHRS, YFSETQ. The CDR3 extends over 17 amino acids. V shed 3 bases, J shed 6 bases, and the junction held 14 bases outside the gene matches. Here the CDR3 DNA reads TGCGCCAGCAGCTACTTTCATCGGACAGGGGTACCGGATACGCAGTATTTT. As protein: CASSYFHRTGVPDTQYF. The variable domain in full, completed from reference TRBV5-1 and TRBJ2-3, reads KAGVTQTPRYLIKTRGQQVTLSCSPISGHRSVSWYQQTPGQGLQFLFEYFSETQRNKGNFPGRFSGRQFSNSRSEMNVSTLELGDSALYLCASSYFHRTGVPDTQYFGPGTRLTVL.

This clonotype was seen a handful of times. The chain links TRBV3-1 to TRBJ2-5; a possible D gene is TRBD2 (5 bases). Trimming cost V 4 bases and J 2 bases, with 17 bases left between them. Looked up from germline, CDR1 is LGHDT and CDR2 is YNNKEL (reference sequence). The CDR3 runs to 16 residues. The DNA for the CDR3 is TGTGCCAGCAGCCCCCCCTTGGCGGACTCACAAGAGACCCAGTACTTC. The encoded protein is CASSPPLADSQETQYF.